This entry describes one T cell receptor (beta chain). The antigen is unknown. The method was immunoSEQ multiplex PCR; TCRdb's version includes in-frame clones alone and lacks a portion of them. The table has under 130,000 clones, 90% to 95% seen once. The data were obtained in a study of T cell responses to AZD1222 COVID-19 vaccine. Study-wide findings and caveats: The peak T cell response came first, and repertoires were sampled only after it. It should be noted that donors were predominantly white British and more often female, and clonal diversity was possibly underestimated.

Germline CDR1 is MNHEY and CDR2 is SVGAGI. V was clipped by 6 bases and J by 3 bases; unmatched bases: 5. The CDR3 spans 13 residues. This chain links TRBV6-5 with TRBJ2-7; TRBD1 aligns across 7 bases. Sequencing used peripheral blood, obtained on day 0 of AZD1222 vaccination. The receptor's source is an adult in good health. This CDR3 reads CASSRDSFYEQYF. The CDR3 DNA sequence: TGTGCCAGCAGCCGGGACAGCTTCTACGAGCAGTACTTC.